This T cell receptor (beta chain) is drawn from a study of Ad26.COV2.S vaccination and SARS-CoV-2 variants. As for the study in general: Sample donor was a member of the COV1001 Ad26.COV2.S trial arm.

Clones were read by immunoSEQ multiplex PCR, and TCRdb kept only the in-frame ones, dropping some. The repertoire includes about 430,000 clones, approximately 90% of them detected once, and more than 10% sits in the top ten. The CDR3 runs 16 residues. The V and J ends lost 3 bases and 1 base, in that order; junction bases with no gene match: 7. Germline V lookup: CDR1 SGHDT, CDR2 YYEEEE. Treatment defined: around 19 received Ad26.COV2.S at low or high dose, single or two shots; 5 received placebo; per-sample allocation not given. Material that was analyzed had been drawn on day 63 after the first vaccine or placebo injection.

This clonotype was obtained from a person aged 18-65 years who received the Ad26.COV2.S COVID-19 vaccine or a placebo. Sample: peripheral blood, taken in a trial of Ad26.COV2.S vaccine versus placebo. The chain recombines TRBV5-6 with TRBJ1-3; TRBD1 matches 7 bases. The CDR3 nucleotides are TGTGCCAGCAGCTGGGGACAGACCATTTCTGGAAACACCATATATTTT. Protein product: CASSWGQTISGNTIYF.